The source of this T cell receptor (beta chain) is a study of CD8+CD57+ T cells in acquired aplastic anemia. The sample holds a few counts of this clonotype. The V and J ends lost 0 bases and 3 bases, in that order; junction bases with no gene match: 0. The CDR3 runs to 14 residues. Germline CDR1 SGHVS, CDR2 FNYEAQ. The study profiled TCR beta VDJ and CDR3 using genomic DNA as template. MiXCR was run by TCRdb on the reads, yielding one entry per CDR3 protein. The sample lists about 70,000 distinct CDR3 sequences; 50% to 55% were seen once. The receptor was derived from a human donor in good health, serving as a control. The V gene is TRBV7-6, the J gene TRBJ2-7, with 9 bases identical to TRBD2. The sample was sorted CD4+, CD8+, or CD8+CD57+ T cells (not recorded which) from PBMCs. The CDR3 DNA is TGTGCCAGCAGCTTAGCTAGCGGGAGCTACGAGCAGTACTTC. Its translation: CASSLASGSYEQYF.